The 32 T cell receptor beta chains reported below all come from one sample, sequenced in a study of shared clonotypes between healthy human individuals. Clones were read by immunoSEQ multiplex PCR, and TCRdb kept only the in-frame ones, dropping some. Altogether 2 million to 2.5 million clones are present, over 85% being singletons, with the ten largest covering 0.39%. Material: naive CD4+ T cells from PBMCs. Subset described: CD45RA+ positively selected. These receptors all stem from a man aged 18 to 29 in good health. Some clones in this sample may be carry-over from other donors' samples.

This sequence joins TRBV7-7 and TRBJ2-7, with D uncertain. V was cut by 5 bases and J by 5 bases, with 13 bases left in between. The V gene's germline CDR1 is SSHAT and CDR2 FNYEAQ (reference sequence). This CDR3 comprises 13 residues. The DNA for the CDR3 is TGTGCCAGCAGCGAAAGCTCTAGGGACGAGCAGTACTTC. It translates to CASSESSRDEQYF.

The rearrangement uses TRBV7-2 and TRBJ2-3, with D possibly matching TRBD2 (6 bases). The V gene lost 5 bases and the J gene lost 0 bases, with 15 bases spanning the gap. The CDR3 is 16 residues long. Germline CDR1 and CDR2: SGHTA and FQGNSA. The CDR3 nucleotides read TGTGCCAGCAGCCTCTTAGCGGCAACTAGCACAGATACGCAGTATTTT. This sequence encodes CASSLLAATSTDTQYF. Drawing the rest from reference TRBV7-2 and TRBJ2-3, the complete variable domain is GAGVSQSPSNKVTEKGKDVELRCDPISGHTALYWYRQSLGQGLEFLIYFQGNSAPDKSGLPSDRFSAERTGGSVSTLTIQRTQQEDSAVYLCASSLLAATSTDTQYFGPGTRLTVL.

The V and J genes are TRBV9 and TRBJ2-1, with 13 bases aligning to TRBD2. Per germline, CDR1 SGDLS and CDR2 YYNGEE. V shed 3 bases and J 9 bases; nucleotides not matched to a gene: 9. The CDR3 has 16 residues. CDR3 DNA: TGTGCCAGCAGCGCAACCGGGACTAGCGGGATCGGTGAGCAGTTCTTC. Encoded protein: CASSATGTSGIGEQFF.

The V call is TRBV7-8, the J call TRBJ1-3; D is unclear. CDR1 SGHVS and CDR2 FQNEAQ come from the germline V gene. V was cut by 2 bases and J by 0 bases, with 17 bases left in between. The CDR3 contains 18 residues. CDR3: CASSLYDRGFPSGNTIYF. Here the CDR3 DNA reads TGTGCCAGCAGCTTATACGACCGAGGGTTTCCCTCTGGAAACACCATATATTTT.

The table lists this clone with a count of one. The chain's CDR3 is CASRPGGQTLTEAFF. The CDR3, as DNA: TGTGCCAGCAGGCCGGGCGGACAGACGTTGACTGAAGCTTTCTTT. The V gene is TRBV2, the J gene TRBJ1-1; TRBD1 might be the D (6 bases). The CDR3 length is 15 residues. CDR1 is SNHLY and CDR2 is FYNNEI in the germline V gene. V was clipped by 6 bases and J by 5 bases, with 19 bases between them.

In regard to this clone: In the same sample, other DNA sequences code for this CDR3. This rearrangement joins TRBV5-1 to TRBJ2-1; 7 bases agree with TRBD2. The CDR3 extends over 16 amino acids. Germline CDR1 is SGHRS and CDR2 is YFSETQ. Germline trimming cut 0 bases from V and 0 bases from J; bases unmatched to any gene: 3. CDR3 amino acids: CASSLVGGSSYNEQFF. The CDR3 nucleotides are TGCGCCAGCAGCTTGGTGGGCGGGAGCTCCTACAATGAGCAGTTCTTC.

This clone showed up just once. The chain has TRBV7-9 and TRBJ1-2; a possible D gene is TRBD1 (6 bases). CDR3 length equals 12 residues. The germline gives CDR1 SEHNR, CDR2 FQNEAQ (reference sequence). V was shortened by 5 bases and J by 8 bases, with 12 bases between the two germline ends. CDR3 in amino acids: CASSLRGRGYTF. CDR3 bases: TGTGCCAGCAGCCTCAGGGGACGGGGCTACACCTTC.

The chain uses TRBV7-8 and TRBJ2-1; 10 nucleotides agree with TRBD2. Per the germline V gene, CDR1 is SGHVS and CDR2 is FQNEAQ. The CDR3 spans 17 residues. V was clipped by 2 bases and J by 8 bases; unmatched bases: 12. The CDR3 DNA is TGTGCCAGCAGCTTACTTTCCCCTAGCGGGAGTACGCATGAGCAGTTCTTC. Encoded protein: CASSLLSPSGSTHEQFF.

V gene TRBV5-1 combines with J gene TRBJ2-1; 8 bases agree with TRBD2. Unmatched junction bases numbered 4, after V lost 2 bases and J lost 3 bases. Germline loops: CDR1 SGHRS, CDR2 YFSETQ. CDR3 length equals 15 residues. CDR3 coding DNA: TGCGCCAGCAGCTTTTTAGCGGGATTCTACAATGAGCAGTTCTTC. Its protein is CASSFLAGFYNEQFF.

In this sample, this clone turned up once. The rearrangement links TRBV6-5 to TRBJ2-7; the D gene could be TRBD1 or TRBD2 (6 bases each). Trimming cost V 0 bases and J 6 bases, with 12 bases left between them. The length of the CDR3 is 14 residues. Germline V gives CDR1 MNHEY, CDR2 SVGAGI. The chain's CDR3 is CASSYSGGIGEQYF. The CDR3, as DNA: TGTGCCAGCAGTTACTCGGGGGGCATTGGCGAGCAGTACTTC.

The chain joins TRBV10-3 to TRBJ2-7, with a weak D call TRBD1 (5 bases). Trimming stripped 4 bases from V and 5 bases from J, with 12 bases between. The CDR3 is made up of 13 amino acids. CDR1 is ENHRY, CDR2 SYGVKD, per germline. The CDR3 DNA reads TGTGCCATCAGTGGCAGGGCAACCCACGAGCAGTACTTC. It translates to CAISGRATHEQYF.

The chain couples TRBV19 to TRBJ1-3, with D unclear. Germline V gene lookup returns CDR1 LNHDA and CDR2 SQIVND (reference sequence). Trimming pared 4 bases from V and 4 bases from J, leaving 8 bases between. CDR3 length equals 13 residues. CDR3 amino acids: CASSSPSGNTIYF. Written as DNA, the CDR3 is TGTGCCAGTAGTAGTCCGTCCGGAAACACCATATATTTT.

The chain employs TRBV27 and TRBJ2-3; TRBD2 matches at 9 bases. CDR1 is MNHEY, CDR2 SMNVEV, per germline (reference sequence). With 5 bases clipped from V and 0 bases from J, the junction kept 9 bases outside the gene matches. CDR3 length: 17 amino acids. Here the CDR3 DNA reads TGTGCCAGCAGTCCACTCACTAGCGGGTTCAGCACAGATACGCAGTATTTT. This encodes CASSPLTSGFSTDTQYF.

The rearrangement links TRBV6-5 to TRBJ1-5; tentatively, D is TRBD1 (6 bases). CDR3 length: 15 amino acids. Germline V gene sequence: CDR1 MNHEY, CDR2 SVGAGI. V lost 6 bases, J lost 1 base, and 13 bases lay in between. CDR3 sequence: CASRRQGISNQPQHF. CDR3 nucleotide sequence: TGTGCCAGCAGACGCCAGGGGATCAGCAATCAGCCCCAGCATTTT.

The genes are TRBV5-1 and TRBJ2-7; 8 nucleotides align to TRBD1. After removal of 4 bases from V and 5 bases from J, the junction contained 14 bases not matched to a gene. The CDR3 spans 16 residues. Per the germline V gene, CDR1 is SGHRS and CDR2 is YFSETQ. Here the CDR3 reads CASSLGTGGRNDEQYF. As DNA, the CDR3 is TGCGCCAGCAGCCTTGGGACAGGCGGGCGCAACGACGAGCAGTACTTC.

This chain joins TRBV19 and TRBJ2-3; possibly TRBD2 for D (6 bases). Germline V gene data show CDR1 as LNHDA and CDR2 as SQIVND (reference sequence). Trimming removed 6 bases at V and 1 base at J, with 14 bases between. This CDR3 region has 15 residues. In DNA form, the CDR3 reads TGTGCCAGTAGGCCCCGGGGGTCTGGCACAGATACGCAGTATTTT. Translated: CASRPRGSGTDTQYF.

The chain joins TRBV6-6 to TRBJ2-7, with 8 bases matching TRBD1. This CDR3 spans 16 amino acids. The V gene end was trimmed by 8 bases and the J gene end by 2 bases; junction bases not matched to a gene: 14. Germline values: CDR1 MNHNY, CDR2 SVGAGI (reference sequence). The CDR3 loop is CASYPGIGDRTYEQYF. The CDR3 DNA reads as TGTGCCAGCTACCCTGGGATCGGGGACAGGACCTACGAGCAGTACTTC.

The rearrangement links TRBV2 to TRBJ2-5, with D uncertain. The CDR3 runs 13 residues. The ends were cut back, 3 bases at V and 0 bases at J, with 5 bases in the middle. From germline, CDR1 is SNHLY and CDR2 FYNNEI. This chain's CDR3 is CASSDRYQETQYF. CDR3 in DNA: TGTGCCAGCAGTGACAGGTACCAAGAGACCCAGTACTTC.

This clone was seen only a few times. The chain joins TRBV6-1 to TRBJ1-2, with D tentatively TRBD1 (5 bases). The CDR3 has 12 amino acids. The germline V gene encodes CDR1 MNHNS and CDR2 SASEGT. V lost 4 bases, J lost 7 bases, and 10 bases lay in between. The CDR3 sequence: CASSGDLAGYTF. Written as DNA, the CDR3 is TGTGCCAGCAGTGGGGACCTGGCTGGCTACACCTTC.

A word on this clone: Other DNA sequences in the same sample also yield this CDR3. V and J are TRBV5-1 and TRBJ2-1, with 8 bases fitting TRBD1. Germline CDR1 reads SGHRS; CDR2 reads YFSETQ. This CDR3 is 14 amino acids long. V gave up 0 bases and J gave up 6 bases; unmatched junction bases: 2. The CDR3 sequence is CASSLAQGANEQFF. CDR3 in DNA: TGCGCCAGCAGCTTGGCTCAGGGGGCCAATGAGCAGTTCTTC. The full variable domain, with the rest looked up from reference TRBV5-1 and TRBJ2-1, is KAGVTQTPRYLIKTRGQQVTLSCSPISGHRSVSWYQQTPGQGLQFLFEYFSETQRNKGNFPGRFSGRQFSNSRSEMNVSTLELGDSALYLCASSLAQGANEQFFGPGTRLTVL.

V is TRBV18 and J is TRBJ2-3; 8 bases agree with TRBD2. Germline CDR1 reads KGHSH; CDR2 reads LQKENI. The CDR3 has 15 amino acids. V lost 2 bases, J lost 4 bases, and 5 bases stayed unmatched. The CDR3: CASSPTGTSADTQYF. DNA for the CDR3: TGTGCCAGCTCACCAACCGGGACTAGTGCAGATACGCAGTATTTT. Full variable domain (remainder filled in from reference TRBV18 and TRBJ2-3): NAGVMQNPRHLVRRRGQEARLRCSPMKGHSHVYWYRQLPEEGLKFMVYLQKENIIDESGMPKERFSAEFPKEGPSILRIQQVVRGDSAAYFCASSPTGTSADTQYFGPGTRLTVL.

The V gene is TRBV5-6, the J gene TRBJ1-1, with D unclear. This CDR3 comprises 11 residues. The V end was cut by 2 bases, the J end by 11 bases, with 10 bases between. Germline V gene sequence: CDR1 SGHDT, CDR2 YYEEEE. CDR3 amino acids: CASSFRGDAFF. CDR3 nucleotide sequence: TGTGCCAGCAGCTTTCGGGGTGACGCTTTCTTT.

The chain recombines TRBV10-1 with TRBJ2-3, with D possibly being TRBD1 (5 bases). Trimming removed 8 bases from V and 3 bases from J, with 12 bases in between. This CDR3 is built from 13 residues. The germline V gene encodes CDR1 WNHNN and CDR2 SYGVQD (reference sequence). The CDR3 here is CASSVAGTDTQYF. The CDR3 DNA follows: TGCGCCAGCTCGGTGGCAGGGACAGATACGCAGTATTTT.

The rearrangement links TRBV4-1 to TRBJ2-7, with D possibly being TRBD2 (6 bases). Deletions cut 6 bases from V and 4 bases from J, with 13 bases between. The germline V gene encodes CDR1 MGHRA and CDR2 YSYEKL. The CDR3 is 13 amino acids. The CDR3 coding sequence is TGCGCCAGCAGGAAGGACTACCTATACGAGCAGTACTTC. It codes for CASRKDYLYEQYF.

The rearrangement joins TRBV18 to TRBJ2-7, with 9 nucleotides matching TRBD2. Per germline, CDR1 KGHSH and CDR2 LQKENI. Trimming removed 2 bases from V and 5 bases from J; junction bases left unmatched: 4. The CDR3 totals 14 residues. This chain's CDR3 is CASSPLAGVNEQYF. The CDR3 DNA is TGTGCCAGCTCACCATTAGCGGGAGTAAACGAGCAGTACTTC.

A single count supports this clone. V gene TRBV7-9 combines with J gene TRBJ2-2, with D perhaps matching TRBD1 or TRBD2 (5 bases each). Trimming took 5 bases from V and 1 from J, leaving 14 bases between them. The CDR3 extends over 16 amino acids. Germline V CDR1 and CDR2: SEHNR, FQNEAQ (reference sequence). This chain's CDR3 is CASSRDGQENTGELFF. CDR3 nucleotide sequence: TGTGCCAGCAGCCGGGACGGGCAGGAGAACACCGGGGAGCTGTTTTTT.

The chain combines TRBV11-2 with TRBJ2-1; D possibly corresponds to TRBD2 (6 bases). This CDR3 region has 14 residues. Germline V gene lookup returns CDR1 SGHAT and CDR2 FQNNGV. Between the trimmed V and J ends, which lost 6 bases and 2 bases, there was a span of 11 bases. The CDR3 region is CASRGTVTYNEQFF. The CDR3 nucleotides are TGTGCCAGCAGAGGGACTGTTACCTACAATGAGCAGTTCTTC.

This clone was seen once. The chain uses TRBV6-5 and TRBJ1-5; possible D gene TRBD1, 5 bases. V was clipped by 6 bases and J by 7 bases, with 13 bases between them. The length of the CDR3 is 13 residues. Germline V gives CDR1 MNHEY, CDR2 SVGAGI. CDR3: CASSDHRGQPQHF. The CDR3 coding sequence is TGTGCCAGCAGCGACCACCGGGGGCAGCCCCAGCATTTT.

The chain recombines TRBV7-9 with TRBJ2-7; the match to TRBD2 covers 12 bases. Germline V gene sequence: CDR1 SEHNR, CDR2 FQNEAQ (reference sequence). The CDR3 length is 17 residues. V shed 6 bases and J 6 bases; nucleotides not matched to a gene: 15. The CDR3 region is CASSPYLRLAGAVEQYF. In DNA form, the CDR3 reads TGTGCCAGCAGTCCCTATCTCCGACTAGCGGGAGCTGTCGAGCAGTACTTC.

The genes are TRBV7-9 and TRBJ2-7, with D possibly TRBD2 on 6 matching bases. With 1 base removed from V and 4 bases from J, the gap between germline ends came to 17 bases. The CDR3 has 16 residues. Germline values: CDR1 SEHNR, CDR2 FQNEAQ (reference sequence). CDR3 DNA: TGTGCCAGCAGCTTAGAGGAGGGGTCCCTGGAATACGAGCAGTACTTC. This translates into CASSLEEGSLEYEQYF.

As regards this clone: In the same sample, other DNA sequences code for this CDR3. The chain recombines TRBV5-1 with TRBJ1-3; D gene unclear. The germline V and J ends were trimmed by 7 bases and 0 bases, with 14 bases remaining between them. CDR3 length: 15 amino acids. Germline assignment: CDR1 SGHRS and CDR2 YFSETQ. CDR3 sequence (DNA): TGCGCCAGCTCCAGTACTCCCTCCTCTGGAAACACCATATATTTT. This sequence encodes CASSSTPSSGNTIYF.

As concerns this clone: This sample also contains other DNA sequences that code for the same CDR3. This chain joins TRBV5-1 and TRBJ2-3; 14 positions agree with TRBD2. The CDR3 has 16 residues. J lost 6 bases, V lost 4 bases, and 7 bases had no gene match. Germline V gene data show CDR1 as SGHRS and CDR2 as YFSETQ. The DNA for the CDR3 is TGCGCCAGCAGCCTGGGACTAGCGGGAGTAGGGGATACGCAGTATTTT. It codes for CASSLGLAGVGDTQYF.